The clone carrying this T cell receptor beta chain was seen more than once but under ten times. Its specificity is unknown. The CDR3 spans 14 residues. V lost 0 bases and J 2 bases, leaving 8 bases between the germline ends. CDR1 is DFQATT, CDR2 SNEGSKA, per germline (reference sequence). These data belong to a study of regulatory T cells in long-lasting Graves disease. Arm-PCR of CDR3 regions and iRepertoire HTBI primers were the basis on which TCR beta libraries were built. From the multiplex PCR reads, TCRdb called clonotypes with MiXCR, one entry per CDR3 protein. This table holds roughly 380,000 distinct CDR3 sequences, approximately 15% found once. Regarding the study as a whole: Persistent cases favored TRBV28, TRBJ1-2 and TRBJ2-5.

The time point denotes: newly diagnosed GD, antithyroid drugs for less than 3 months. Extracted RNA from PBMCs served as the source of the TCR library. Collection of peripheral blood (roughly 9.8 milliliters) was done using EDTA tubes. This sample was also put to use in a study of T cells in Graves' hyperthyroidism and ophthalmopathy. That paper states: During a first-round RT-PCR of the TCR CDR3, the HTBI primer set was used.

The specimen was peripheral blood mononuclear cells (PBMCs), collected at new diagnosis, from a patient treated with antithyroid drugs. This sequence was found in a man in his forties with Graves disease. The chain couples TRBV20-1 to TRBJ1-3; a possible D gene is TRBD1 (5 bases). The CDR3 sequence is CSARDWGTGNTIYF. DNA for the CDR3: TGCAGTGCTAGAGATTGGGGGACTGGAAACACCATATATTTT.